A selection of T cell receptor beta chains follows, all from one sample in a study of cytomegalovirus exposure and HLA in healthy donors. The assay was immunoSEQ multiplex PCR, and TCRdb's table has in-frame clones only and misses some. The sample has 90,000 to 100,000 clones, approximately 70% seen once. The sequencing sample was made of PBMCs. Every receptor here comes from a man in his fifties in good health and CMV-seronegative. CDR3s include the opening cysteine and the closing phenylalanine or tryptophan. D genes are given only for firm matches. Size is omitted from some rows. Given values are once, few, many or a class for expanded clones.

v_call	clone_size	d_call	j_call	cdr3_length	cdr3_aa	cdr3_nt
TRBV30	.	.	TRBJ1-4	15	CASPPQGPIGEKLFF	TGTGCCTCCCCTCCTCAGGGGCCCATAGGTGAAAAACTGTTTTTT
TRBV18	.	.	TRBJ1-5	16	CASSLSGGGSNQPQHF	TGTGCCAGCTCCCTATCCGGGGGAGGTAGCAATCAGCCCCAGCATTTT
TRBV5-6	.	.	TRBJ2-3	15	CASSLVHGGTDTQYF	TGTGCCAGCAGCTTGGTCCACGGCGGGACAGATACGCAGTATTTT
TRBV29-1	.	.	TRBJ1-2	14	CSVEVEGTNYGYTF	TGCAGCGTTGAGGTGGAGGGTACTAACTATGGCTACACCTTC
TRBV4-3	.	TRBD1	TRBJ1-2	14	CASSQDRTTYGYTF	TGCGCCAGCAGCCAGGACAGGACCACCTATGGCTACACCTTC
TRBV5-1	.	TRBD1	TRBJ2-5	14	CASSLAGQGETQYF	TGCGCCAGCAGCTTGGCGGGACAGGGAGAGACCCAGTACTTC
TRBV30	.	TRBD2	TRBJ2-7	16	CAWSPPTSGVAYEQYF	TGTGCCTGGAGTCCCCCGACTAGCGGAGTCGCCTACGAGCAGTACTTC
TRBV5-1	.	.	TRBJ2-3	15	CASSFQAEPGDTQYF	TGCGCCAGCAGCTTTCAAGCGGAGCCCGGAGATACGCAGTATTTT
TRBV11-2	.	.	TRBJ2-5	13	CASSLTTEGTQYF	TGTGCCAGCAGCTTAACCACCGAGGGGACCCAGTACTTC
TRBV15	.	.	TRBJ1-4	17	CATSRQTPGETNEKLFF	TGTGCCACCAGCAGACAAACACCAGGGGAAACTAATGAAAAACTGTTTTTT
TRBV5-4	once	TRBD2	TRBJ2-7	16	CASSSATSGGAREQYF	TGTGCCAGCAGCTCAGCGACTAGCGGGGGGGCCAGAGAGCAGTACTTC
TRBV28	.	.	TRBJ2-1	15	CASSTDASGFNEQFF	TGTGCCAGCAGTACCGACGCCAGCGGGTTTAATGAGCAGTTCTTC
TRBV2	.	.	TRBJ2-5	14	CASSESTGKETQYF	TGTGCCAGCAGTGAAAGCACAGGGAAGGAGACCCAGTACTTC
TRBV2	.	.	TRBJ1-2	14	CASSASRDNYGYTF	TGTGCCAGCAGTGCCTCACGGGATAACTATGGCTACACCTTC
TRBV5-1	.	.	TRBJ1-1	16	CASSFHRLLMNTEAFF	TGCGCCAGCAGCTTCCACAGGTTACTCATGAACACTGAAGCTTTCTTT
TRBV5-1	.	TRBD1	TRBJ2-7	14	CASSLVDRDYEQYF	TGCGCCAGCAGCTTGGTGGACAGGGATTACGAGCAGTACTTC
TRBV2	once	.	TRBJ2-3	14	CASRAGFLQHTQYF	TGTGCCAGCAGGGCAGGGTTCTTACAACATACGCAGTATTTT
TRBV4-3	.	.	TRBJ2-1	14	CASSQVRGNNEQFF	TGCGCCAGCAGCCAAGTCCGGGGAAACAATGAGCAGTTCTTC
TRBV19	.	.	TRBJ1-2	14	CASTRTEAPSGYTF	TGTGCCAGTACCCGGACAGAGGCCCCGAGTGGCTACACCTTC
TRBV30	.	TRBD2	TRBJ2-5	14	CAYSGPNRKETQYF	TGTGCCTATAGCGGGCCCAACAGGAAAGAGACCCAGTACTTC
TRBV2	.	TRBD1	TRBJ2-7	16	CASSPPPGTGGDEQYF	TGTGCCAGCAGTCCTCCCCCAGGGACAGGGGGCGACGAGCAGTACTTC
TRBV4-1	once	TRBD2	TRBJ2-3	19	CASSPRLAGGQFWSDTQYF	TGCGCCAGCAGCCCCAGACTAGCGGGGGGGCAATTTTGGTCAGATACGCAGTATTTT
TRBV7-9	.	.	TRBJ1-1	15	CASSPRGGGGTEAFF	TGTGCCAGCAGCCCCAGGGGAGGGGGTGGCACTGAAGCTTTCTTT
TRBV28	once	.	TRBJ1-2	12	CASGTSNYGYTF	TGTGCCAGTGGTACATCGAACTATGGCTACACCTTC
TRBV7-2	.	TRBD1	TRBJ2-3	16	CASSFRGTGGTDTQYF	TGTGCCAGCAGCTTCCGCGGGACAGGGGGGACAGATACGCAGTATTTT
TRBV5-1	few	TRBD2	TRBJ2-1	14	CASSPLTSPNEQFF	TGCGCCAGCAGCCCCCTGACTAGCCCCAATGAGCAGTTCTTC
TRBV7-3	.	.	TRBJ1-2	13	CASSLNTGFGYTF	TGTGCCAGCAGCTTAAATACAGGGTTTGGCTACACCTTC
TRBV2	.	TRBD1	TRBJ2-7	12	CASRRDSAGQYF	TGTGCCAGCAGGAGGGACAGCGCAGGGCAGTACTTC
TRBV4-3	.	.	TRBJ1-1	15	CASSPKSTGGTEAFF	TGCGCCAGCAGCCCCAAGTCGACAGGCGGCACTGAAGCTTTCTTT
TRBV5-1	.	.	TRBJ2-2	14	CASSLDRNTGELFF	TGCGCCAGCAGCTTGGACAGGAACACCGGGGAGCTGTTTTTT
TRBV7-2	.	TRBD1	TRBJ1-2	14	CASIADRVGYGYTF	TGTGCCAGCATTGCCGACAGGGTCGGCTATGGCTACACCTTC
TRBV4-1	.	.	TRBJ2-7	17	CASSRIRDTTFSYEQYF	TGCGCCAGCAGCCGAATCAGGGACACCACCTTCTCCTACGAGCAGTACTTC
TRBV27	few	TRBD2	TRBJ2-2	15	CASSGTSGVTGELFF	TGTGCCAGCAGTGGGACTAGCGGGGTTACCGGGGAGCTGTTTTTT
TRBV7-7	.	TRBD1	TRBJ2-3	16	CASSLLPGQATDTQYF	TGTGCTAGCAGCTTACTGCCGGGACAGGCAACAGATACGCAGTATTTT
TRBV5-1	.	.	TRBJ2-2	14	CASSLLPEPGELFF	TGCGCCAGCAGCTTACTACCGGAACCCGGGGAGCTGTTTTTT
TRBV2	few	.	TRBJ1-6	16	CASRTGGSTYNSPLHF	TGTGCCAGCAGGACTGGGGGGAGCACCTATAATTCACCCCTCCACTTT
TRBV30	.	.	TRBJ2-1	13	CALGLEEIREQFF	TGTGCCTTGGGACTCGAGGAAATCAGGGAGCAGTTCTTC
TRBV18	.	.	TRBJ2-5	12	CASSPIEETQYF	TGTGCCAGCTCACCAATAGAAGAGACCCAGTACTTC
TRBV6-5	.	.	TRBJ2-3	12	CASSPPLGTQYF	TGTGCCAGCAGTCCACCCCTAGGAACGCAGTATTTT
TRBV9	.	TRBD2	TRBJ2-7	15	CASSPGVAGEIEQYF	TGTGCCAGCAGCCCCGGGGTAGCGGGGGAAATCGAGCAGTACTTC
TRBV6-5	.	TRBD1	TRBJ2-2	16	CASSYEGTGYTGELFF	TGTGCCAGCAGTTATGAAGGGACAGGGTATACCGGGGAGCTGTTTTTT
TRBV4-2	.	TRBD1	TRBJ2-3	15	CASSQLDRESDTQYF	TGTGCCAGCAGCCAACTGGACAGGGAATCAGATACGCAGTATTTT
TRBV7-3	.	TRBD2	TRBJ2-2	15	CASTGSGRGTGELFF	TGTGCCAGCACCGGGAGCGGGAGAGGTACCGGGGAGCTGTTTTTT
TRBV5-1	.	.	TRBJ2-6	15	CASSFNPSGANVLTF	TGCGCCAGCAGCTTTAATCCCTCTGGGGCCAACGTCCTGACTTTC
TRBV6-5	.	.	TRBJ1-2	15	CASRMGGRSSIGYTF	TGTGCCAGCAGGATGGGGGGGCGTTCCTCTATTGGCTACACCTTC
TRBV4-1	few	.	TRBJ2-1	16	CASSSPGQSSYNEQFF	TGCGCCAGCAGCTCCCCAGGGCAGAGCTCCTACAATGAGCAGTTCTTC
TRBV9	.	.	TRBJ2-5	15	CASSNGEAIGETQYF	TGTGCCAGCAGCAACGGGGAGGCGATCGGCGAGACCCAGTACTTC
TRBV14	.	.	TRBJ1-2	13	CASSQGAHYGYTF	TGTGCCAGCAGCCAGGGAGCCCACTATGGCTACACCTTC
TRBV2	.	.	TRBJ1-2	14	CASSDGQRGRGYTF	TGTGCCAGCAGTGACGGTCAGCGGGGACGGGGCTACACCTTC
TRBV10-3	.	.	TRBJ1-5	13	CAISETANQPQHF	TGTGCCATCAGTGAGACAGCAAATCAGCCCCAGCATTTT
TRBV6-5	few	.	TRBJ1-2	13	CASKTNRAHGYTF	TGTGCCAGCAAGACTAACAGGGCTCATGGCTACACCTTC